Listed here are 30 T cell receptor beta chains from one sample, sequenced in a study of blood T cells in healthy people across ages. A second roughly 6 to 11 cycle PCR used barcoded and J-beta primers. TCRdb re-analysed the 5' RACE reads in MiXCR, keeping a single row per CDR3 protein. The sample lists about 640,000 distinct CDR3 sequences; approximately 59% were seen once. Material for sequencing was blood. The receptors were gathered from a man aged 60-69 years in good health.

This rearrangement joins TRBV29-1 to TRBJ2-1, with TRBD1 as a possible D gene (6 bases). The CDR3 is 13 residues long. Per the germline V gene, CDR1 is SQVTM and CDR2 is ANQGSEA. Trimming left V 6 bases short and J 9 bases short, with 18 bases between. CDR3 sequence: CSVGQITGREQFF. DNA of the CDR3: TGCAGCGTCGGACAGATAACAGGTCGTGAGCAGTTCTTC.

This clonotype showed up just a few times. The chain carries TRBV7-2 and TRBJ1-2, with D perhaps matching TRBD1 (5 bases). The CDR3 contains 13 residues. Trimming cost V 3 bases and J 11 bases, with 16 bases left between them. The V gene's germline CDR1 is SGHTA and CDR2 FQGNSA. The CDR3 sequence is CASSLGTGPRYTF. CDR3 bases: TGTGCCAGCAGCTTGGGGACGGGGCCAAGGTACACCTTC.

This clonotype was observed many times. Written as DNA, the CDR3 is TGTGCCAGCAGCAAGGGTGGGGCCCGCTCCCAAGAGACCCAGTACTTC. It encodes CASSKGGARSQETQYF. The rearrangement joins TRBV6-1 to TRBJ2-5; tentatively, D is TRBD1 (5 bases). The CDR3 is 16 amino acids. Trimming removed 6 bases at V and 1 base at J, with 18 bases between. Germline CDR1 MNHNS, CDR2 SASEGT.

This clonotype was counted only a few times. The chain has TRBV7-9 and TRBJ2-2, with TRBD1 as a possible D gene (6 bases). CDR3 length: 17 residues. The V and J ends lost 5 bases and 5 bases respectively, with 21 bases between them. CDR1 SEHNR and CDR2 FQNEAQ come from the germline V gene (reference sequence). CDR3 protein: CASSTQRVTGTTGELFF. DNA of the CDR3: TGTGCCAGCAGCACCCAACGAGTCACAGGGACAACCGGGGAGCTGTTTTTT.

The chain has TRBV3-1 and TRBJ1-2, with unresolved D. The germline V and J ends were trimmed by 1 base and 8 bases, with 14 bases remaining between them. The CDR3 has 14 amino acids. In germline, CDR1 is LGHDT, CDR2 YNNKEL (reference sequence). The CDR3 here is CASSQAPKERGYTF. CDR3 DNA: TGTGCCAGCAGCCAAGCACCGAAGGAACGGGGCTACACCTTC. Full variable domain (remainder filled in from reference TRBV3-1 and TRBJ1-2): DTAVSQTPKYLVTQMGNDKSIKCEQNLGHDTMYWYKQDSKKFLKIMFSYNNKELIINETVPNRFSPKSPDKAHLNLHINSLELGDSAVYFCASSQAPKERGYTFGSGTRLTVV.

The chain is built from TRBV20-1 and TRBJ1-1; 7 bases are a match to TRBD1. The CDR3 sequence is 14 residues long. The V and J ends lost 4 bases and 1 base, in that order; junction bases with no gene match: 6. Germline loops: CDR1 DFQATT, CDR2 SNEGSKA (reference sequence). CDR3 sequence (DNA): TGCAGTGCTATGGGACAGCCCACGAACACTGAAGCTTTCTTT. Residues: CSAMGQPTNTEAFF.

This clonotype appeared a single time. The chain has TRBV5-1 and TRBJ2-1, with TRBD2 as a possible D gene (6 bases). The DNA matches TRBJ2-7 better at its end, which makes the J call doubtful. Germline V CDR1 and CDR2: SGHRS, YFSETQ. The CDR3 has 15 residues. CDR3 sequence: CASRSGVEFYNEQYF. Here the CDR3 DNA reads TGCGCCAGCAGGTCGGGGGTGGAGTTCTACAATGAGCAGTACTTC.

In its sample, this clonotype was seen a few times. This chain connects TRBV20-1 to TRBJ2-7; 12 bases align to TRBD2. With 4 bases clipped from V and 4 bases from J, the junction kept 8 bases outside the gene matches. This CDR3 is 15 amino acids long. Per the germline V gene, CDR1 is DFQATT and CDR2 is SNEGSKA (reference sequence). CDR3: CSANPLAGGEYEQYF. Here the CDR3 DNA reads TGCAGTGCTAACCCGCTAGCGGGGGGGGAATACGAGCAGTACTTC.

J is TRBJ2-7 and V is TRBV3-1; 9 bases map to TRBD1. The trim removed 4 bases at V and 5 bases at J, leaving 12 bases unmatched. The germline gives CDR1 LGHDT, CDR2 YNNKEL (reference sequence). The CDR3 runs 16 residues. CDR3 in amino acids: CASSRLGGDRVDEQYF. CDR3 sequence (DNA): TGTGCCAGCAGCCGCCTAGGAGGGGACAGGGTAGACGAGCAGTACTTC.

V usage is TRBV7-2 and J usage is TRBJ2-5; TRBD1 is a possible D gene (6 bases). V lost 3 bases to trimming and J lost 4 bases, with 9 bases between them. Germline V gene lookup returns CDR1 SGHTA and CDR2 FQGNSA. The CDR3 length is 13 residues. The CDR3 DNA reads TGTGCCAGCAGCTTTTGGGGGCGAGAGACCCAGTACTTC. Translation: CASSFWGRETQYF. The full variable domain, rest sourced from reference TRBV7-2 and TRBJ2-5, is GAGVSQSPSNKVTEKGKDVELRCDPISGHTALYWYRQSLGQGLEFLIYFQGNSAPDKSGLPSDRFSAERTGGSVSTLTIQRTQQEDSAVYLCASSFWGRETQYFGPGTRLLVL.

This clonotype was counted a few times. CDR3 nucleotides: TGCAGCGTTGGACAGAACACTGAAGCTTTCTTT. Translated: CSVGQNTEAFF. V usage is TRBV29-1 and J usage is TRBJ1-1; the D is unclear. There are 11 residues in the CDR3. The V and J ends lost 4 bases and 1 base respectively, with 4 bases between them. Germline lookup yields CDR1 SQVTM and CDR2 ANQGSEA.

By proportion, this clonotype is medium-sized. CDR3: CSARRLAGASYNEQFF. CDR3 coding DNA: TGCAGTGCTAGAAGGCTAGCGGGGGCCTCCTACAATGAGCAGTTCTTC. The gene calls are TRBV20-1 and TRBJ2-1; 10 bases match TRBD2. Germline-derived CDR1 and CDR2 are DFQATT and SNEGSKA (reference sequence). The CDR3 is 16 residues long. V was pared by 2 bases and J by 0 bases, with 4 bases of the junction left unmatched.

Regarding this clonotype: The junction departs from the called germline gene at one end, perhaps through a read error. The genes are TRBV20-1 and TRBJ2-3; tentative D call: TRBD2 (6 bases). The germline CDR1 and CDR2 sequences are DFQATT and SNEGSKA (reference sequence). The CDR3 consists of 16 residues. The CDR3 protein is CSARGSGGLGTDPQYF. The CDR3 DNA is TGCAGTGCTAGAGGCTCCGGGGGATTGGGCACAGATCCGCAGTATTTT.

The genes are TRBV14 and TRBJ2-7; D is perhaps TRBD1 (5 bases). This CDR3 spans 13 amino acids. The V end lost 4 bases, the J end lost 5 bases, and 12 bases lay between the germline ends. The germline CDR1 and CDR2 sequences are SGHDN and FVKESK. As DNA, the CDR3 is TGTGCCAGCAGCCCAGGGTTTGGCAACGAGCAGTACTTC. Its translation: CASSPGFGNEQYF.

V is TRBV5-6 and J is TRBJ2-1, with 9 bases aligning to TRBD1. CDR3 length: 15 amino acids. The J segment lost 9 bases and the V segment lost 3 bases, leaving 10 bases of the junction unmatched. Germline CDR1 and CDR2: SGHDT and YYEEEE. This CDR3 is CASSWDRAGAGEQFF. CDR3 DNA sequence: TGTGCCAGCAGCTGGGACAGGGCGGGAGCTGGTGAGCAGTTCTTC.

The gene calls are TRBV4-2 and TRBJ2-1; 13 bases line up with TRBD2. J gave up 4 bases and V 4 bases, and 13 bases lay outside the gene matches. The CDR3 consists of 19 residues. Germline lookup yields CDR1 LGHNA and CDR2 YNFKEQ. The CDR3 sequence is CASSLIGTSGGAIYNEQFF. The CDR3 DNA follows: TGTGCCAGCAGCCTCATTGGAACTAGCGGGGGGGCGATTTACAATGAGCAGTTCTTC.

This clonotype is a singleton in its sample. The chain joins TRBV5-4 to TRBJ2-1; the match to TRBD1 covers 7 bases. V shed 1 base, J shed 3 bases, and the junction held 7 bases outside the gene matches. CDR1 and CDR2 from the germline V gene are SGHNT and YYREEE (reference sequence). This CDR3 comprises 16 residues. The CDR3 coding sequence is TGTGCCAGCAGCTTGCCCGGGACAGCCATCTACAATGAGCAGTTCTTC. Its translation is CASSLPGTAIYNEQFF.

V and J are TRBV20-1 and TRBJ2-3; D gene unclear. In germline, CDR1 is DFQATT, CDR2 SNEGSKA (reference sequence). The CDR3 is 13 residues long. Trimming took off 2 bases at V and 10 bases at J, with 16 bases between the two ends. The chain's CDR3 is CSARHGQSQSQYF. DNA of the CDR3: TGCAGTGCTAGACACGGGCAGAGCCAATCGCAGTATTTT.

In this sample, this clonotype turned up a few times. The rearrangement uses TRBV18 and TRBJ1-4; TRBD1 agrees at 7 bases. The CDR3 has 16 residues. V was pared by 3 bases and J by 2 bases, with 6 bases of the junction left unmatched. Germline V gene data show CDR1 as KGHSH and CDR2 as LQKENI. In DNA form, the CDR3 reads TGTGCCAGCTCACCGGGACAGTTAGGGACTAATGAAAAACTGTTTTTT. Translated: CASSPGQLGTNEKLFF.

The J gene is TRBJ2-3, the V gene TRBV6-2 or TRBV6-3, with 11 bases that match TRBD2. CDR3 size: 15 residues. The germline CDR1 and CDR2 sequences are MNHEY and SVGEGT. The junction had 7 bases not matched to a gene; V was cut back by 6 bases and J by 5 bases. The CDR3 DNA reads as TGTGCCAGCAGCAATAGCGGGGGGGCGATAGATACGCAGTATTTT. Amino acid sequence: CASSNSGGAIDTQYF.

This sequence joins TRBV21-1 and TRBJ1-2. TRBV21-1 is designated a pseudogene. The CDR3 length is 17 residues. CDR3: CASSTKRKHMNNYGYTF. In DNA form, the CDR3 reads TGTGCCAGCAGCACTAAACGGAAACACATGAACAACTATGGCTACACCTTC.

This chain connects TRBV20-1 to TRBJ2-7, with 15 bases lining up with TRBD2. The last part of the DNA fits TRBJ2-5 better; the J call may be wrong. The CDR3 has 16 residues. Germline CDR1 and CDR2: DFQATT and SNEGSKA (reference sequence). CDR3 protein: CSARGTSGGAWETQYF. For the CDR3, the DNA is TGCAGTGCTAGAGGGACTAGCGGGGGGGCTTGGGAGACCCAGTACTTC.

This clonotype was detected a few times. V and J are TRBV5-1 and TRBJ1-2; D may be TRBD1 (5 bases). The V end lost 0 bases, the J end lost 6 bases, and 12 bases lay between the germline ends. Germline V gene sequence: CDR1 SGHRS, CDR2 YFSETQ. The CDR3 length is 14 residues. The CDR3 loop reads CASSLAGTLNGYTF. The CDR3 DNA sequence: TGCGCCAGCAGCTTGGCCGGGACTCTGAATGGCTACACCTTC.

This clonotype has a handful of counts. This chain connects TRBV12-3 or TRBV12-4 to TRBJ1-2, with D maybe TRBD1 (6 bases). CDR3 length: 13 residues. With 5 bases removed from V and 8 bases from J, the gap between germline ends came to 15 bases. CDR3 amino acids: CASSPSGAWGYTF. CDR3 coding DNA: TGTGCCAGCAGTCCATCGGGGGCGTGGGGCTACACCTTC.

This clonotype occurred a few times. V usage is TRBV5-1 and J usage is TRBJ2-1, with 11 bases fitting TRBD1. Germline-derived CDR1 and CDR2 are SGHRS and YFSETQ. This CDR3 has 15 amino acids. V shed 3 bases and J 7 bases; nucleotides not matched to a gene: 6. The CDR3 here is CASSSFGTGGNEQFF. The CDR3 coding sequence is TGCGCCAGCAGCTCATTCGGGACAGGGGGGAATGAGCAGTTCTTC.

This clonotype has only a few counts. This rearrangement joins TRBV12-3 or TRBV12-4 to TRBJ1-6; possible D gene TRBD1, 5 bases. The CDR3 runs 16 residues. The ends were cut back, 6 bases at V and 2 bases at J, with 14 bases in the middle. The CDR3 is CASRSTGLAYNSPLHF. In nucleotides, the CDR3 is TGTGCCAGCAGGTCAACGGGACTCGCCTATAATTCACCCCTCCACTTT.

This clonotype was observed once. Sequence at one end of the junction differs from germline and may be a read error. The genes are TRBV5-1 and TRBJ2-5; no firm D call. Per the germline V gene, CDR1 is SGHRS and CDR2 is YFSETQ. This CDR3 is built from 14 residues. The CDR3 DNA is TGCGTCAGCAGCATCGTCCAGCCACAAGAGACCCAGTACTTC. This gives the protein CVSSIVQPQETQYF.

The V call is TRBV7-9, the J call TRBJ1-6; D not resolved. V lost 1 base and J lost 10, with 8 bases in between. CDR3 length equals 13 residues. CDR1 is SEHNR and CDR2 is FQNEAQ in the germline V gene (reference sequence). CDR3 nucleotides: TGTGCCAGCAGCTTAGGGGTTGGGTCACCCCTCCACTTT. This gives the protein CASSLGVGSPLHF.

This clonotype came up many times. The V gene is TRBV7-9, the J gene TRBJ2-5; the D is unclear. V lost 2 bases and J 5 bases, leaving 6 bases between the germline ends. Germline CDR1 reads SEHNR; CDR2 reads FQNEAQ (reference sequence). CDR3 size: 12 residues. CDR3 amino acids: CASSLLGETQYF. The CDR3 region has the DNA TGTGCCAGCAGCTTACTAGGGGAGACCCAGTACTTC.

The CDR3 here is CASSPRQGSSYNEQFF. CDR3 DNA sequence: TGCGCCAGCAGCCCGAGACAGGGAAGCTCCTACAATGAGCAGTTCTTC. The V call is TRBV4-1, the J call TRBJ2-1; TRBD1 agrees at 7 bases. The CDR3 covers 16 residues. With V trimmed by 4 bases and J by 0 bases, 6 bases remained unmatched. Germline V gene data show CDR1 as MGHRA and CDR2 as YSYEKL.